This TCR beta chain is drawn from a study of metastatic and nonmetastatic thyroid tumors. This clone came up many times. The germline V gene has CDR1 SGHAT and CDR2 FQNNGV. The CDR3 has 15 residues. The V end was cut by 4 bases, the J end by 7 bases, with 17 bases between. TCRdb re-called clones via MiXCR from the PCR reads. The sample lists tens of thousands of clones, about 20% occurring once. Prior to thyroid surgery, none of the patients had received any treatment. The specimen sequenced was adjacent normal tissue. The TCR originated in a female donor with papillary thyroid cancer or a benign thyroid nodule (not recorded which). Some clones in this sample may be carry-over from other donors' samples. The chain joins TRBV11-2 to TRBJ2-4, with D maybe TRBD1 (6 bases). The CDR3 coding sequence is TGTGCCAGCAGCTATACAAATGGCAGGGGCAACATTCAGTACTTC. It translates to CASSYTNGRGNIQYF.